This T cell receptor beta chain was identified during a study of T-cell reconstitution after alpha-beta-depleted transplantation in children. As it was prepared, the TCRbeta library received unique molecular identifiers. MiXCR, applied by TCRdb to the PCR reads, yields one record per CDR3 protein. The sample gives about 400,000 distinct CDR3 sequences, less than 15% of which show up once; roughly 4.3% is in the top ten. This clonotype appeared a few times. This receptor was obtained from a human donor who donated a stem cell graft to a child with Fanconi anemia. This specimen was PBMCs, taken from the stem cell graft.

The CDR3 nucleotides are TGTGCCAGCAGTCCCTCAACGGGACAGGAGACCTACGAGCAGTACTTC. Its protein product is CASSPSTGQETYEQYF. This rearrangement joins TRBV6-1 to TRBJ2-7, with 8 positions matching TRBD1. The junction had 11 bases not matched to a gene; V was cut back by 5 bases and J by 2 bases. The CDR3 has 16 amino acids. Germline loops: CDR1 MNHNS, CDR2 SASEGT.